The entry below gives a single TCR beta chain sequence along with its context. Its cognate antigen is unknown. This specimen belongs to a study of cytomegalovirus exposure and HLA in healthy donors. PCR primers comprised 60 Vbeta and 13 Jbeta primers. Generated by immunoSEQ multiplex PCR, the TCRdb table keeps only in-frame clones and is missing some. The sample holds over 60,000 clones, roughly four fifths seen once. Points from the study as a whole: In the analysis, some V segments, TRBV6-2 and TRBV6-3 included, were excluded as indistinguishable. Within the data, a cluster of highly shared sequence variants was likely a sequencing artifact.

CDR3 length equals 15 residues. Germline CDR1 and CDR2: SNHLY and FYNNEI. The chain couples TRBV2 to TRBJ2-7; TRBD1 might be the D (7 bases). The DNA end is more similar to TRBJ2-5, so the J call may be wrong. What was sequenced was PBMCs. The source is a man in his 70s in good health and CMV-seronegative. This CDR3 is CASSYRGEEGETQYF. The CDR3 nucleotides read TGTGCCAGCAGTTACAGGGGAGAGGAGGGAGAGACCCAGTACTTC.